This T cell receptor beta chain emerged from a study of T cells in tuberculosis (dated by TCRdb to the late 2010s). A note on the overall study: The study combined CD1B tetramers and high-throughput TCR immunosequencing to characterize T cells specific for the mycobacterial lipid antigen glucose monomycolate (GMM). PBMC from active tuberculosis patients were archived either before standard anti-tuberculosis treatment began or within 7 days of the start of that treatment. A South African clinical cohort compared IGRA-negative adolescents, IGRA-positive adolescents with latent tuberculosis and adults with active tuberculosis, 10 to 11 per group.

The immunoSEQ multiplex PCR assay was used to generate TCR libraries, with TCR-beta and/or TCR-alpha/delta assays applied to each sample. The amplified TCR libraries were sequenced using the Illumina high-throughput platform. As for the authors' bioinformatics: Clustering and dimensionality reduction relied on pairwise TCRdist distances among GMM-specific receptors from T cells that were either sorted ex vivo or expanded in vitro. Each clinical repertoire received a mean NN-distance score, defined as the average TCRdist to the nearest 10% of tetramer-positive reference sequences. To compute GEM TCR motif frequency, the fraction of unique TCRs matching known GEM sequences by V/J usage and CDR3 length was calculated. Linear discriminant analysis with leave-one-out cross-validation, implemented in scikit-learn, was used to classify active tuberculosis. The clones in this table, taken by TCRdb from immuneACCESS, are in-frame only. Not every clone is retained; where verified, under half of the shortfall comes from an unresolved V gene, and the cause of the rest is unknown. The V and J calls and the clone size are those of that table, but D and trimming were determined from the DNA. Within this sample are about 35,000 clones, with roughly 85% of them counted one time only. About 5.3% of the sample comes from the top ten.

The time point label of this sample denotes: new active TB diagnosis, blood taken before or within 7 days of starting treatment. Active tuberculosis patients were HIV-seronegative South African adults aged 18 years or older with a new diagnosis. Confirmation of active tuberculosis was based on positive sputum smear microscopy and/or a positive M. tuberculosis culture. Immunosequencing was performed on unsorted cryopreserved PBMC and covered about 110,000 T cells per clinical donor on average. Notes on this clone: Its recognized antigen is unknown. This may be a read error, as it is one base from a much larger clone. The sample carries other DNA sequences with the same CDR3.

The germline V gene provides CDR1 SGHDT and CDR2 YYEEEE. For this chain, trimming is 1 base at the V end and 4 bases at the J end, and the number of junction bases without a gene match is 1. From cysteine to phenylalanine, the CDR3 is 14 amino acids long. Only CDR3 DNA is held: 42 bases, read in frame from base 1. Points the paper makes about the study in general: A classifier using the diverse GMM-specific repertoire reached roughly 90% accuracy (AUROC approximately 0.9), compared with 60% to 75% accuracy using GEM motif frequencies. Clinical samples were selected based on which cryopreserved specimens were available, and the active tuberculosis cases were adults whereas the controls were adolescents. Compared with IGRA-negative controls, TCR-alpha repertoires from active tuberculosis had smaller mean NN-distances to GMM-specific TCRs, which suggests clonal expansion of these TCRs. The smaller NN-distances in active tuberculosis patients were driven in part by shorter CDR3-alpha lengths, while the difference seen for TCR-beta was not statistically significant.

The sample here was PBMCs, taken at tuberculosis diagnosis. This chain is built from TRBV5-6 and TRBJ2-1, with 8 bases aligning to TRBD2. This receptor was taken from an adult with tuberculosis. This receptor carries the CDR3 CASSLTSGYNEQFF. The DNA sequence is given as TGTGCCAGCAGCTTGACTAGCGGTTACAATGAGCAGTTCTTC. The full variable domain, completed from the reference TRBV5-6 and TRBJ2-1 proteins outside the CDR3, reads DAGVTQSPTHLIKTRGQQVTLRCSPKSGHDTVSWYQQALGQGPQFIFQYYEEEERQRGNFPDRFSGHQFPNYSSELNVNALLLGDSALYLCASSLTSGYNEQFFGPGTRLTVL.